This TCR beta chain stems from a study of cytomegalovirus exposure and HLA in healthy donors. Overall study findings and caveats: A further, later analysis showed that HLA-associated TCR beta chains (compared with equally common others) were more clonally expanded.

PCR amplification relied on 60 Vbeta primers (plus 13 Jbeta primers). Measured with immunoSEQ multiplex PCR; TCRdb has only the in-frame clones, and not every one. The sample consists of roughly 200,000 clones, 77% of them appearing once. To note about this clone: Its target is unknown.

V gave up 4 bases and J gave up 7 bases; unmatched junction bases: 11. This CDR3 is built from 16 residues. Germline V gives CDR1 LNHDA, CDR2 SQIVND (reference sequence). The sequencing input was PBMCs. This TCR was sampled from a woman aged 55-69 years in good health and CMV-seropositive. The rearrangement links TRBV19 to TRBJ2-1; 9 bases are a match to TRBD2. CDR3 region: CASSRSGRAGGNEQFF. CDR3 DNA sequence: TGTGCCAGTAGTAGATCGGGACGGGCGGGGGGGAATGAGCAGTTCTTC.